This record concerns one TCR beta chain sequence. Its antigen is not identified. This same CDR3 is encoded by further DNA sequences in the sample. Produced via immunoSEQ multiplex PCR; TCRdb's table is partial and in-frame only. This sample has 2 million to 2.5 million clones; about 92% occur once, and the top ten carry about 0.39%. The germline V gene encodes CDR1 MNHEY and CDR2 SVGAGI. V dropped 0 bases and J dropped 4 bases, with 7 bases sitting between them. The CDR3 consists of 14 residues. The sample is drawn from a study of shared clonotypes between healthy human individuals. Study outcomes and limitations: Compared with memory subsets, naive subsets generally had larger estimated richness.

The clonotype originates from a man between 18 and 29 years old in good health. Some clones in this sample may be carry-over from other donors' samples. The sample taken for sequencing was naive CD4+ T cells from PBMCs. Subset reported: CD45RA+ positively selected. The chain has TRBV6-5 and TRBJ1-3; D unresolved. CDR3 bases: TGTGCCAGCAGTTACTCTCGCGGGGGAAACACCATATATTTT. It specifies CASSYSRGGNTIYF.